The 21 T cell receptor beta chains below were found in one sample sequenced in a study of EBV T-cell therapy then PD-1 blockade in nasopharyngeal carcinoma. No antigen has been identified for these receptors. Stated treatment: AdE1-LMPpoly-expanded autologous EBV-specific T-cell therapy followed by anti-PD-1 nivolumab. Assay: immunoSEQ multiplex PCR; the TCRdb copy retains only in-frame clones and omits some. The data hold roughly 15,000 clones, with around 84% observed a single time. This specimen was CD8+ T cells from blood, taken around day 100 from a patient whose treatment included autologous EBV-specific T cells and nivolumab. The source is a man aged 40-49 years with nasopharyngeal carcinoma.

The rearrangement links TRBV7-9 to TRBJ1-1; TRBD1 matches 7 bases. In germline, CDR1 is SEHNR, CDR2 FQNEAQ (reference sequence). With 10 bases clipped from V and 4 bases from J, the junction kept 18 bases outside the gene matches. The CDR3 is 16 amino acids. In DNA form, the CDR3 reads TGTGCCATCCTCTACGGTCTGAGACAGGGTGGCACTGAAGCTTTCTTT. Protein: CAILYGLRQGGTEAFF.

This chain links TRBV5-8 with TRBJ1-2; no clear D. Germline assignment: CDR1 SGHTS and CDR2 YDEGEE. This CDR3 spans 13 amino acids. V lost 3 bases and J 7 bases, leaving 13 bases between the germline ends. The CDR3 sequence is CASSSMTLSGYTF. CDR3 nucleotide sequence: TGTGCCAGCAGCTCCATGACACTTTCTGGCTACACCTTC.

This chain uses TRBV13 with TRBJ1-2; 8 bases are shared with TRBD1. CDR1 and CDR2 from the germline V gene are PRHDT and FYEKMQ (reference sequence). The CDR3 has 15 residues. Trimming at V came to 0 bases and at J to 3 bases, leaving 3 bases not matched to a gene. The CDR3 here is CASSLGGTGDYGYTF. CDR3 bases: TGTGCCAGCAGCTTAGGGGGGACAGGAGACTATGGCTACACCTTC.

This clone was recorded once. The chain couples TRBV29-1 to TRBJ2-7, with 7 positions matching TRBD1. Per germline, CDR1 SQVTM and CDR2 ANQGSEA. The CDR3 is 15 residues long. With 1 base clipped from V and 5 bases from J, the junction kept 11 bases outside the gene matches. CDR3 protein: CSVEASDRAAHEQYF. CDR3 DNA: TGCAGCGTTGAAGCTTCCGACAGGGCGGCCCACGAGCAGTACTTC.

In its sample, this clone was seen once. This sequence joins TRBV6-2 or TRBV6-3 and TRBJ1-2, with unresolved D. The V end was cut by 2 bases, the J end by 3 bases, with 22 bases between. CDR1 is MNHEY and CDR2 is SVGEGT in the germline V gene. This CDR3 is 18 amino acids long. The CDR3 is CASSYNGDGEAVDYGYTF. The CDR3 nucleotides are TGTGCCAGCAGTTACAATGGAGACGGGGAGGCGGTCGACTATGGCTACACCTTC.

For this clone: At the DNA level, this CDR3 is encoded by other sequences in the same sample as well. The rearrangement uses TRBV28 and TRBJ2-5, with TRBD2 identical over 7 bases. V dropped 5 bases and J dropped 0; count of bases not matched to a gene: 3. The CDR3 is 14 amino acids. The germline V gene has CDR1 MDHEN and CDR2 SYDVKM. This CDR3 is CASSASGHQETQYF. The CDR3 DNA sequence: TGTGCCAGCAGTGCTAGCGGCCACCAAGAGACCCAGTACTTC.

The chain is built from TRBV9 and TRBJ1-4; D call uncertain. The CDR3 has 15 amino acids. CDR1 and CDR2 (germline): SGDLS, YYNGEE. V lost 0 bases to trimming and J lost 6 bases, with 12 bases between them. CDR3 nucleotide sequence: TGTGCCAGCAGCGTAGACGGCCGCGGTTATGAAAAACTGTTTTTT. The encoded protein is CASSVDGRGYEKLFF.

V and J are TRBV12-3 or TRBV12-4 and TRBJ1-4; tentative D call: TRBD1 (6 bases). This CDR3 is 13 amino acids long. Trimming cost V 8 bases and J 1 base, with 8 bases left between them. The CDR3: CASGGGTNEKLFF. The CDR3 DNA reads as TGTGCCAGCGGAGGGGGAACTAATGAAAAACTGTTTTTT.

The rearrangement links TRBV4-1 to TRBJ2-3, with D maybe TRBD2 (7 bases). The CDR3 sequence is 16 residues long. Germline loops: CDR1 MGHRA, CDR2 YSYEKL. V gave up 4 bases and J gave up 4 bases, with 18 bases separating them. This chain's CDR3 is CASSPLRGGPADTQYF. The CDR3 region has the DNA TGCGCCAGCAGCCCCCTTAGGGGGGGGCCTGCAGATACGCAGTATTTT.

The chain joins TRBV7-9 to TRBJ2-3; 11 bases line up with TRBD2. Germline V gene data show CDR1 as SEHNR and CDR2 as FQNEAQ (reference sequence). The CDR3 sequence is 18 residues long. V shed 4 bases, J shed 6 bases, and the junction held 15 bases outside the gene matches. CDR3 protein: CASSSLKASGGPRDTQYF. Here the CDR3 DNA reads TGTGCCAGCAGCTCCCTAAAGGCTAGCGGGGGGCCGAGGGATACGCAGTATTTT.

The chain combines TRBV19 with TRBJ1-3; no reliable D call. This CDR3 is 15 amino acids long. Germline CDR1 and CDR2: LNHDA and SQIVND (reference sequence). With 6 bases removed from V and 2 bases from J, the gap between germline ends came to 14 bases. This CDR3 is CASSRVSGPGNTIYF. The CDR3, as DNA: TGTGCCAGTAGCCGAGTCTCCGGGCCTGGAAACACCATATATTTT.

This chain uses TRBV7-3 with TRBJ2-1; 11 positions match TRBD2. Germline CDR1 and CDR2: SGHTA and FQGTGA. The J segment lost 4 bases and the V segment lost 4 bases, leaving 15 bases of the junction unmatched. The CDR3 runs 19 residues. The CDR3 region is CASSYGASGGLNGYNEQFF. The CDR3 DNA is TGTGCCAGCAGCTACGGTGCTAGCGGGGGGCTAAATGGGTACAATGAGCAGTTCTTC.

The rearrangement links TRBV4-1 to TRBJ1-1; 9 bases agree with TRBD1. With 3 bases clipped from V and 10 bases from J, the junction kept 12 bases outside the gene matches. The CDR3 consists of 15 residues. In germline, CDR1 is MGHRA, CDR2 YSYEKL. The CDR3 reads CASSQGSSSDRGAFF. In DNA form, the CDR3 reads TGCGCCAGCAGCCAGGGCTCTTCTTCGGACAGGGGAGCTTTCTTT.

This chain links TRBV6-5 with TRBJ1-1, with D unclear. Between the trimmed V and J ends, which lost 2 bases and 1 base, there was a span of 8 bases. CDR1 and CDR2 from the germline V gene are MNHEY and SVGAGI. The length of the CDR3 is 14 residues. The CDR3 DNA is TGTGCCAGCAGTTACGCCCCAGGGAACACTGAAGCTTTCTTT. This codes for CASSYAPGNTEAFF.

The chain is built from TRBV19 and TRBJ2-5; a possible D gene is TRBD1 (6 bases). Germline V lookup: CDR1 LNHDA, CDR2 SQIVND (reference sequence). This CDR3 comprises 17 residues. Trimming stripped 1 base from V and 0 bases from J, with 15 bases between. The CDR3 here is CASSIGPPDRYQETQYF. The CDR3 DNA reads as TGTGCCAGTAGTATAGGTCCCCCGGACAGATACCAAGAGACCCAGTACTTC.

This clone was counted a single time. V usage is TRBV7-6 and J usage is TRBJ2-7, with TRBD1 identical over 7 bases. The CDR3 is 16 residues long. Germline V gene data show CDR1 as SGHVS and CDR2 as FNYEAQ. J lost 2 bases, V lost 5 bases, and 12 bases had no gene match. Here the CDR3 DNA reads TGTGCCAGCAGCGGCCACCGGGACAGCATGCCCTACGAGCAGTACTTC. This codes for CASSGHRDSMPYEQYF. The full variable domain, with the rest looked up from reference TRBV7-6 and TRBJ2-7, is GAGVSQSPRYKVTKRGQDVALRCDPISGHVSLYWYRQALGQGPEFLTYFNYEAQQDKSGLPNDRFSAERPEGSISTLTIQRTEQRDSAMYRCASSGHRDSMPYEQYFGPGTRLTVT.

The chain couples TRBV21-1 to TRBJ1-6; the table gives TRBD1 as D, unverified against the DNA. TRBV21-1 is reported as a pseudogene. The CDR3 consists of 14 residues. This CDR3 reads CASSEGQPNSPLHF. The CDR3 DNA is TGTGCCAGCAGCGAGGGACAGCCGAATTCACCCCTCCACTTT.

The CDR3 is CASSEVRGITEAFF. In DNA form, the CDR3 reads TGTGCCAGCAGTGAAGTCAGGGGTATCACTGAAGCTTTCTTT. The genes are TRBV2 and TRBJ1-1, with D perhaps matching TRBD1 (6 bases). CDR1 is SNHLY, CDR2 FYNNEI, per germline. The CDR3 covers 14 residues. V gave up 1 base and J gave up 4 bases, with 10 bases separating them.

This chain links TRBV7-2 with TRBJ2-2; the match to TRBD2 covers 11 bases. The length of the CDR3 is 18 residues. With V trimmed by 3 bases and J by 3 bases, 9 bases remained unmatched. The germline gives CDR1 SGHTA, CDR2 FQGNSA. The CDR3 is CASSLVLAGGLDTGELFF. The CDR3 DNA reads as TGTGCCAGCAGCTTGGTGCTAGCGGGGGGTTTGGACACCGGGGAGCTGTTTTTT.

The V gene is TRBV3-1 (or the pseudogene TRBV3-2), the J gene TRBJ2-7; D gene uncertain. CDR1 is LGHDT and CDR2 is YNNKEL in the germline V gene (reference sequence). V lost 0 bases and J 8 bases, leaving 8 bases between the germline ends. This CDR3 spans 12 amino acids. DNA for the CDR3: TGTGCCAGCAGCCAAGACCCCTCCAAGCAGTACTTC. Its translation is CASSQDPSKQYF.

The V call is TRBV4-3, the J call TRBJ1-1; D not resolved. The CDR3 sequence is 14 residues long. Germline CDR1 LGHNA, CDR2 YSLEER. Trimming stripped 4 bases from V and 1 base from J, with 10 bases between. CDR3 sequence reads: CASSPGSGNTEAFF. CDR3 bases: TGCGCCAGCAGCCCTGGGTCAGGGAACACTGAAGCTTTCTTT.